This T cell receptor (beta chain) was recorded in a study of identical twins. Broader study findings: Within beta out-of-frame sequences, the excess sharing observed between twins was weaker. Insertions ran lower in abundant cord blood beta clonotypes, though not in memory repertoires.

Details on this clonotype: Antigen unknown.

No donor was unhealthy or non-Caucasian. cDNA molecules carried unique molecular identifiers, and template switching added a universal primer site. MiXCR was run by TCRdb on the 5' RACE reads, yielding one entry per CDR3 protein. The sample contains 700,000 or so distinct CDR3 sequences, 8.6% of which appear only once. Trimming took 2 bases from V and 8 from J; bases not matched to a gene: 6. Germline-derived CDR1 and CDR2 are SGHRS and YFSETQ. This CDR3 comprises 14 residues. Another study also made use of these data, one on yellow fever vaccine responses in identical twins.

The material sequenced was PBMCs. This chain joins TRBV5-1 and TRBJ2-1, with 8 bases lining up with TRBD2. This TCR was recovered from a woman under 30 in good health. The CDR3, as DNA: TGCGCCAGCAGCTTAGGCGGGAGGAACGATGAGCAGTTCTTC. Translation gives CASSLGGRNDEQFF. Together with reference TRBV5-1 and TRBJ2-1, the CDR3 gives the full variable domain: KAGVTQTPRYLIKTRGQQVTLSCSPISGHRSVSWYQQTPGQGLQFLFEYFSETQRNKGNFPGRFSGRQFSNSRSEMNVSTLELGDSALYLCASSLGGRNDEQFFGPGTRLTVL.